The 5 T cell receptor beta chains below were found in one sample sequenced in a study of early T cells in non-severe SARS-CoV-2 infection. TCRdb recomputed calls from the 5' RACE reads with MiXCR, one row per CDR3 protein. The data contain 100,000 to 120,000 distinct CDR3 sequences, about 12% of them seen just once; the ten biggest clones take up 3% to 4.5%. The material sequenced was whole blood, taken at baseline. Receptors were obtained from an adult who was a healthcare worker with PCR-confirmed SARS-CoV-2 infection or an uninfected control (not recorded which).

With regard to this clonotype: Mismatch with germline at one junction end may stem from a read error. As DNA, the CDR3 is TGCTGTGCTGTCGCGTATCAGGGTTCCGGCGAGCAGTACTTC. Its translation: CCAVAYQGSGEQYF. The chain recombines TRBV20-1 with TRBJ2-7, with a possible D match to TRBD1 (5 bases). Germline assignment: CDR1 DFQATT and CDR2 SNEGSKA (reference sequence). The CDR3 runs to 14 residues.

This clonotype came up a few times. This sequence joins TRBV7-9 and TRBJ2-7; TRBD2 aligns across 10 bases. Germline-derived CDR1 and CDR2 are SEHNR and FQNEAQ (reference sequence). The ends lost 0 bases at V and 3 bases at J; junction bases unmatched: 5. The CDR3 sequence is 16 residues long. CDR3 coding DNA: TGTGCCAGCAGCTTAGCTCTAGCGGGAGTTCACTACGAGCAGTACTTC. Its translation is CASSLALAGVHYEQYF.

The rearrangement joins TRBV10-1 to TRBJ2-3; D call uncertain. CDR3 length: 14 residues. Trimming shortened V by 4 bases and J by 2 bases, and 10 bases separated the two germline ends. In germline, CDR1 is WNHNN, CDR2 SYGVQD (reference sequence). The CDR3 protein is CASSVTLITDTQYF. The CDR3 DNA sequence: TGCGCCAGCAGTGTCACCCTCATCACAGATACGCAGTATTTT.

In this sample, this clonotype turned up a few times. CDR3: CAWTRRGWTDTQYF. In DNA form, the CDR3 reads TGTGCCTGGACCCGGAGGGGCTGGACAGATACGCAGTATTTT. V is TRBV30 and J is TRBJ2-3; the D gene is possibly TRBD2 (6 bases). V gave up 4 bases and J gave up 3 bases, with 14 bases separating them. This CDR3 is 14 amino acids long. Germline-derived CDR1 and CDR2 are GTSNPN and SVGIG (reference sequence).

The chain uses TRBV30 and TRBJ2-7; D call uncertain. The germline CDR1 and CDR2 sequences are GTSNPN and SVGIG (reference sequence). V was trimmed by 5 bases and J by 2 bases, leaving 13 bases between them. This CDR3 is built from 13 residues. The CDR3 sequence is CAWGLLTTYEQYF. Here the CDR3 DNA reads TGTGCCTGGGGTCTTCTTACTACCTACGAGCAGTACTTC.